A selection of T cell receptor beta chains follows, all from one sample in a study of monozygotic twins with inflammatory bowel disease. No DNA is given; TCRdb re-called the 5' RACE reads and lists each CDR3 protein once. The listing contains 200,000 to 250,000 distinct CDR3 sequences. Sequencing input: blood. These receptors were obtained from a human donor with ulcerative colitis or Crohn's disease, or a healthy co-twin of an affected twin (not recorded which). Each CDR3 is given with its conserved first and last residue.

TRBJ2-7,TRBV4-3,CASSQEADIGEQYF
TRBJ2-5,TRBV11-1,CASSPRGRSGLGQETQYF
TRBJ2-5,TRBV29-1,CSVEELGGLRETQYF
TRBJ2-7,TRBV7-9,CASSLAPGDTYEQYF
TRBJ2-7,TRBV27,CASRPGQGDEQYF
TRBJ2-2,TRBV12-3/TRBV12-4,CASSLAPQGTGELFF
TRBJ1-6,TRBV7-9,CASSPFGTGDSPLHF
TRBJ1-1,TRBV2,CASSGGPGNTEAFF
TRBJ2-1,TRBV6-1,CASSPRLAENEQFF
TRBJ2-2,TRBV27,CASSLWGTTAPNTGELFF
TRBJ1-5,TRBV2,CASSTGGSYSNQLQHF
TRBJ2-2,TRBV4-1,CASSQEGGAAYKLTNTGELFF
TRBJ1-3,TRBV28,CASGTGSTGNTIYF
TRBJ2-7,TRBV7-9,CASSLYVSRDGGGEQYF
TRBJ2-5,TRBV7-9,CASSLVGMYQETQYF
TRBJ2-2,TRBV12-3/TRBV12-4,CASSPHANTGELFF
TRBJ1-1,TRBV12-3/TRBV12-4,CASSLRGGNSEAFF
TRBJ1-1,TRBV11-2,CASSFSLGGNTEAFF
TRBJ1-1,TRBV5-1,CASSLEGVAGTEAFF